The entry below gives a single T cell receptor beta chain sequence along with its context. The sample carries other DNA sequences with the same CDR3. This record belongs to a study of blood T cell repertoires in COVID-19. In the study overall: Specimens from acute and convalescent COVID-19 originated in the United States, Italy and Spain. In each case, the material was cDNA or gDNA derived from T cells, B-cell-depleted T cells, or PBMCs.

Per the original data handling: Reference gene primer amplification gave nucleated cell count estimates. Clones were read by immunoSEQ multiplex PCR, and TCRdb kept only the in-frame ones, dropping some. From that table come the V and J calls and clone size; the DNA was used to work out D and trimming. The sample lists some 260,000 clones; over 80% were seen once. Patients in Seattle were enrolled during active infection, then followed longitudinally. What was sequenced was peripheral blood. The TCR comes from a woman in her 70s with COVID-19, enrolled during active disease.

CDR3 amino acids: CASSLQGDGYTF. CDR3 nucleotide sequence: TGTGCCAGCAGCCTACAGGGGGATGGCTACACCTTC. This chain connects TRBV7-9 to TRBJ1-2, with TRBD1 matching 8 bases. Germline V lookup: CDR1 SEHNR, CDR2 FQNEAQ (reference sequence). The CDR3 spans 12 residues. J was trimmed by 6 bases and V by 5 bases; bases with no gene match: 2.